Shown below are 4 T cell receptor beta chains from a single sample sequenced in a study of blood T cell repertoires in COVID-19. This table comes from immunoSEQ multiplex PCR, and its TCRdb copy is limited to in-frame clones, with some not included. The sample includes hundreds of thousands of clones, about 87% of them seen just once. Sequencing used PBMCs or T cells enriched from blood (not recorded which). The receptor set was obtained from a woman between 35 and 50 years old with acute COVID-19.

The chain combines TRBV11-3 with TRBJ1-6, with TRBD1 matching 11 bases. The V and J ends lost 4 bases and 3 bases, in that order; junction bases with no gene match: 5. This CDR3 has 17 amino acids. Per the germline V gene, CDR1 is SGHNT and CDR2 is YENEEA. CDR3 amino acids: CASSSDGTGGYNSPLHF. The CDR3 DNA sequence: TGTGCCAGCAGCTCAGATGGGACAGGGGGCTATAATTCACCCCTCCACTTT.

V and J are TRBV5-4 and TRBJ2-3; D possibly corresponds to TRBD1 (6 bases). Trimming took 3 bases from V and 5 from J, leaving 13 bases between them. Germline loops: CDR1 SGHNT, CDR2 YYREEE (reference sequence). The CDR3 contains 14 residues. DNA for the CDR3: TGTGCCAGCAGCTCACAGGGTATCAAAGATACGCAGTATTTT. Residues: CASSSQGIKDTQYF.

The J gene is TRBJ2-4, the V gene TRBV25-1, with 10 bases matching TRBD1. Germline assignment: CDR1 MGHDK and CDR2 SYGVNS. The CDR3 totals 15 residues. J lost 0 bases, V lost 7 bases, and 3 bases had no gene match. Here the CDR3 DNA reads TGTGCCAGCACACGGGACAGGGGAGCCAAAAACATTCAGTACTTC. Its protein product is CASTRDRGAKNIQYF. Full variable domain (outside the CDR3, taken from reference TRBV25-1 and TRBJ2-4): EADIYQTPRYLVIGTGKKITLECSQTMGHDKMYWYQQDPGMELHLIHYSYGVNSTEKGDLSSESTVSRIRTEHFPLTLESARPSHTSQYLCASTRDRGAKNIQYFGAGTRLSVL.

The chain has TRBV18 and TRBJ1-1; D is unclear. Deletions cut 2 bases from V and 5 bases from J, with 12 bases between. The CDR3 loop spans 14 amino acids. Germline V CDR1 and CDR2: KGHSH, LQKENI. Written as DNA, the CDR3 is TGTGCCAGCTCACCAGTGTTGGGGAGTACTGAAGCTTTCTTT. This translates into CASSPVLGSTEAFF.